These 27 T cell receptor beta chains were all obtained from the same sample, sequenced in a study of shared clonotypes between healthy human individuals. The repertoire was sequenced with immunoSEQ multiplex PCR; TCRdb's copy has only in-frame clones and lacks some. The repertoire has 2 million to 3 million clones, 93% of them found once; the top ten carry about 0.39%. Material: naive CD4+ T cells from PBMCs. Subset specified: CD45RA+ positively selected. The receptor source for this set is a man younger than 35 in good health. Some clones in this sample may be carry-over from other donors' samples.

The V call is TRBV4-2, the J call TRBJ2-2; 13 nucleotides agree with TRBD2. The CDR3 loop spans 16 amino acids. V was pared by 6 bases and J by 6 bases, with 7 bases of the junction left unmatched. Germline V gene data show CDR1 as LGHNA and CDR2 as YNFKEQ. The CDR3 nucleotides are TGTGCCAGCAGACCCGAGACTAGCGGGAGGTCCGGGGAGCTGTTTTTT. Translated: CASRPETSGRSGELFF.

This chain joins TRBV5-1 and TRBJ2-7; perhaps TRBD2 as D (5 bases). The CDR3 totals 16 residues. V was clipped by 0 bases and J by 0 bases, with 13 bases between them. CDR1 and CDR2 from the germline V gene are SGHRS and YFSETQ. CDR3 in DNA: TGCGCCAGCAGCTTGGCTTCTAGCCCAAGCTCCTACGAGCAGTACTTC. Its translation: CASSLASSPSSYEQYF.

This rearrangement joins TRBV4-2 to TRBJ2-3, with TRBD2 matching over 13 bases. Germline assignment: CDR1 LGHNA and CDR2 YNFKEQ. Trimming took 1 base from V and 6 from J; bases not matched to a gene: 1. This CDR3 has 15 residues. CDR3: CASSQGTSGSDTQYF. The CDR3 bases are TGTGCCAGCAGCCAAGGGACTAGCGGGAGTGATACGCAGTATTTT.

This rearrangement joins TRBV5-1 to TRBJ2-1, with D perhaps TRBD2 (5 bases). Per the germline V gene, CDR1 is SGHRS and CDR2 is YFSETQ. The CDR3 is 16 amino acids. Trimming pared 5 bases from V and 5 bases from J, leaving 20 bases between. The CDR3 loop reads CASRGGRAIFDNEQFF. CDR3 in DNA: TGCGCCAGCAGGGGTGGGCGGGCTATTTTTGACAATGAGCAGTTCTTC.

The CDR3 region has the DNA TGTGCAAGTCGCTTAGCGGCGGAGCTCGGGCAGCCCCAGCATTTT. Its protein is CASRLAAELGQPQHF. The gene calls are TRBV12-2 and TRBJ1-5. TRBV12-2 is designated a pseudogene. CDR3 length equals 15 residues.

Here the CDR3 reads CASSTGGLEKLFF. The CDR3 DNA reads as TGTGCCAGTAGTACAGGGGGATTAGAAAAACTGTTTTTT. The rearrangement joins TRBV19 to TRBJ1-4; 7 bases match TRBD1. The CDR3 consists of 13 residues. V lost 4 bases to trimming and J lost 8 bases; unmatched junction nucleotides: 4. Germline CDR1 and CDR2: LNHDA and SQIVND (reference sequence). Combining the CDR3 with reference TRBV19 and TRBJ1-4 gives the whole variable domain DGGITQSPKYLFRKEGQNVTLSCEQNLNHDAMYWYRQDPGQGLRLIYYSQIVNDFQKGDIAEGYSVSREKKESFPLTVTSAQKNPTAFYLCASSTGGLEKLFFGSGTQLSVL.

The chain recombines TRBV6-5 with TRBJ2-1; tentative D call: TRBD1 (6 bases). Germline CDR1 and CDR2: MNHEY and SVGAGI. The CDR3 sequence is 13 residues long. Trimming took off 6 bases at V and 7 bases at J, with 13 bases between the two ends. The CDR3 bases are TGTGCCAGCAGAAGGGACACCTTAAATGAGCAGTTCTTC. This sequence encodes CASRRDTLNEQFF.

This sequence joins TRBV5-6 and TRBJ1-3; D might be TRBD1 (5 bases). Germline assignment: CDR1 SGHDT and CDR2 YYEEEE. The CDR3 is made up of 16 amino acids. V dropped 0 bases and J dropped 2 bases, with 12 bases sitting between them. CDR3 sequence: CASSLAQGITGNTIYF. CDR3 coding DNA: TGTGCCAGCAGCTTGGCCCAGGGAATAACTGGAAACACCATATATTTT.

The chain has TRBV10-3 and TRBJ1-4, with no clear D. Trimming removed 2 bases from V and 8 bases from J, with 12 bases in between. The CDR3 is 14 residues long. The germline V gene has CDR1 ENHRY and CDR2 SYGVKD. This CDR3 reads CAISERPTQEKLFF. CDR3 sequence (DNA): TGTGCCATCAGTGAGCGGCCGACCCAGGAAAAACTGTTTTTT.

The V and J genes are TRBV5-6 and TRBJ2-1; D is possibly TRBD1 or TRBD2 (6 bases each). The ends were cut back, 5 bases at V and 7 bases at J, with 19 bases in the middle. Germline V gene data show CDR1 as SGHDT and CDR2 as YYEEEE. This CDR3 has 15 residues. CDR3 nucleotides: TGTGCCAGCAGTAGTTGGGGACTCCAGGGGAATGAGCAGTTCTTC. Translating gives CASSSWGLQGNEQFF.

V and J are TRBV5-1 and TRBJ2-7; 10 nucleotides line up with TRBD2. The junction had 13 bases not matched to a gene; V was cut back by 4 bases and J by 6 bases. The V gene's germline CDR1 is SGHRS and CDR2 YFSETQ. The CDR3 runs to 16 residues. The CDR3 DNA reads TGCGCCAGCAGCATCCCAGCGGGAGGGTCGGTCTCCGAGCAGTACTTC. Its protein is CASSIPAGGSVSEQYF.

The V and J genes are TRBV20-1 and TRBJ1-1; no firm D call. This CDR3 is built from 11 residues. The germline CDR1 and CDR2 sequences are DFQATT and SNEGSKA (reference sequence). Deletions cut 6 bases from V and 4 bases from J, with 9 bases between. The CDR3 bases are TGCAGTGCGCGGGTAATCACTGAAGCTTTCTTT. This encodes CSARVITEAFF.

The chain joins TRBV6-6 to TRBJ2-3; D is undetermined. V was cut by 2 bases and J by 5 bases, with 11 bases left in between. Germline assignment: CDR1 MNHNY and CDR2 SVGAGI (reference sequence). The CDR3 length is 14 residues. CDR3 sequence reads: CASSYVAWQDTQYF. In DNA, the CDR3 is TGTGCCAGCAGTTACGTAGCCTGGCAAGATACGCAGTATTTT.

This clone was detected only once. The chain recombines TRBV5-4 with TRBJ2-4, with TRBD1 identical over 9 bases. The J segment lost 8 bases and the V segment lost 5 bases, leaving 14 bases of the junction unmatched. CDR3 length: 16 amino acids. Looked up from germline, CDR1 is SGHNT and CDR2 is YYREEE (reference sequence). CDR3 in amino acids: CASSRKATGGLDIQYF. The CDR3 DNA reads TGTGCCAGCAGTCGTAAAGCCACAGGGGGCTTGGACATTCAGTACTTC.

The chain carries TRBV27 and TRBJ2-4, with TRBD1 matching over 8 bases. This CDR3 comprises 20 residues. Germline trimming cut 5 bases from V and 1 base from J; bases unmatched to any gene: 19. Germline CDR1 and CDR2: MNHEY and SMNVEV (reference sequence). Written as DNA, the CDR3 is TGTGCCAGCAGTCCGCAGGACAGGGCGTCCTCCGTCTGGGCCAAAAACATTCAGTACTTC. It is translated as CASSPQDRASSVWAKNIQYF.

The sample holds one count of this clone. The chain couples TRBV4-2 to TRBJ2-5; the match to TRBD1 covers 8 bases. The DNA end is more similar to TRBJ2-7, so the J call may be wrong. Germline CDR1 is LGHNA and CDR2 is YNFKEQ. There are 16 residues in the CDR3. The CDR3 loop is CASSQVSGGSSYEQYF. The CDR3 nucleotides are TGTGCCAGCAGCCAGGTCTCAGGGGGCAGCTCCTACGAGCAGTACTTC.

The table lists this clone with a few counts. CDR3 region: CASNKGGDNEAFF. CDR3 DNA sequence: TGTGCCAGCAATAAAGGAGGGGATAATGAAGCTTTCTTT. The V gene is TRBV2, the J gene TRBJ1-1, with D possibly TRBD1 on 5 matching bases. Looked up from germline, CDR1 is SNHLY and CDR2 is FYNNEI. The V end was cut by 7 bases, the J end by 7 bases, with 16 bases between. The CDR3 has 13 amino acids.

V usage is TRBV4-2 and J usage is TRBJ2-3; TRBD2 aligns across 14 bases. The CDR3 consists of 18 residues. The germline V gene has CDR1 LGHNA and CDR2 YNFKEQ. Unmatched junction bases numbered 7, after V lost 5 bases and J lost 0 bases. CDR3: CASSDGTSGSVSTDTQYF. CDR3 bases: TGTGCCAGCAGCGACGGGACTAGCGGGAGTGTGAGCACAGATACGCAGTATTTT.

The rearrangement joins TRBV6-1 to TRBJ1-2; D is uncertain. V shed 3 bases and J shed 8 bases, with 16 bases lying between them. The CDR3 sequence is 14 residues long. CDR1 MNHNS and CDR2 SASEGT come from the germline V gene. The CDR3 DNA follows: TGTGCCAGCAGTGAGCGGCGGAGAGTCGGAGGCTACACCTTC. Amino acids: CASSERRRVGGYTF.

The rearrangement joins TRBV29-1 to TRBJ2-3, with D possibly TRBD2 on 5 matching bases. Trimming stripped 3 bases from V and 0 bases from J, with 16 bases between. The CDR3 contains 16 residues. Germline assignment: CDR1 SQVTM and CDR2 ANQGSEA. Here the CDR3 reads CSVEVGATRSTDTQYF. The CDR3 nucleotides read TGCAGCGTTGAGGTGGGAGCTACCAGAAGCACAGATACGCAGTATTTT.

The chain couples TRBV5-6 to TRBJ2-1, with D perhaps TRBD2 (6 bases). Deletions cut 4 bases from V and 3 bases from J, with 26 bases between. CDR3 size: 19 residues. Germline loops: CDR1 SGHDT, CDR2 YYEEEE. The CDR3 DNA is TGTGCCAGCAGCCGCAAGGGGCTAGCGACCCCGCGTGGCTACAATGAGCAGTTCTTC. This encodes CASSRKGLATPRGYNEQFF.

The CDR3 sequence: CASSISGTGHEQYF. In nucleotides, the CDR3 is TGTGCCAGCAGCATATCCGGGACAGGCCACGAGCAGTACTTC. The rearrangement joins TRBV7-2 to TRBJ2-7, with TRBD1 matching 8 bases. From germline, CDR1 is SGHTA and CDR2 FQGNSA. The CDR3 extends over 14 amino acids. V gave up 5 bases and J gave up 5 bases; unmatched junction bases: 8.

Of note for this clone: Within the sample, other DNA sequences also encode this same CDR3. The DNA for the CDR3 is TGTGCCAGTAGTATTAACGGAGAGAACACTGAAGCTTTCTTT. Amino acid sequence: CASSINGENTEAFF. The V call is TRBV19, the J call TRBJ1-1, with D uncertain. The ends were cut back, 3 bases at V and 1 base at J, with 9 bases in the middle. In germline, CDR1 is LNHDA, CDR2 SQIVND (reference sequence). There are 14 residues in the CDR3.

The chain carries TRBV28 and TRBJ2-1; 14 bases fit TRBD2. The CDR3 contains 16 residues. CDR1 and CDR2 (germline): MDHEN, SYDVKM. J was trimmed by 5 bases and V by 8 bases; bases with no gene match: 8. CDR3 amino acids: CASRGTSGSLNNEQFF. The CDR3 DNA reads TGTGCCAGCCGCGGGACTAGCGGGAGTCTGAACAATGAGCAGTTCTTC.

As for this clone: The sample carries other DNA sequences with the same CDR3. The V gene is TRBV11-3, the J gene TRBJ2-7; no definite D call. Per the germline V gene, CDR1 is SGHNT and CDR2 is YENEEA. V lost 0 bases and J lost 4, with 10 bases in between. CDR3 length: 14 amino acids. The CDR3 is CASSLEGRDYEQYF. The CDR3 DNA is TGTGCCAGCAGCTTAGAGGGAAGAGATTACGAGCAGTACTTC.

V usage is TRBV9 and J usage is TRBJ2-7; 8 bases line up with TRBD1. The length of the CDR3 is 12 residues. With 7 bases clipped from V and 6 bases from J, the junction kept 6 bases outside the gene matches. CDR1 is SGDLS, CDR2 YYNGEE, per germline. This chain's CDR3 is CASGHDRGEQYF. The CDR3 nucleotides are TGTGCCAGCGGGCACGACAGGGGCGAGCAGTACTTC.

For this clone: Other nucleotide sequences from this sample produce the same CDR3. V usage is TRBV18 and J usage is TRBJ2-7; TRBD1 agrees at 7 bases. This CDR3 has 13 residues. From germline, CDR1 is KGHSH and CDR2 LQKENI. V shed 3 bases and J 5 bases; nucleotides not matched to a gene: 4. The CDR3 DNA follows: TGTGCCAGCTCACCCCGAGACAGGGACGAGCAGTACTTC. This encodes CASSPRDRDEQYF.